Listed here are 15 T cell receptor beta chains from one sample, sequenced in a study of T cells after somatic rescue of genetic block. Method: immunoSEQ multiplex PCR; TCRdb's copy keeps in-frame clones and lacks some. The sample has about 15,000 clones; over 60% are singletons. Material: peripheral blood mononuclear cells (PBMCs). These receptors all come from a man in his late teens or twenties.

The chain uses TRBV5-1 and TRBJ2-2; TRBD1 matches 7 bases. This CDR3 is 15 amino acids long. Germline V gene data show CDR1 as SGHRS and CDR2 as YFSETQ. V shed 4 bases and J 3 bases; nucleotides not matched to a gene: 6. CDR3 nucleotide sequence: TGCGCCAGCAGCGGATGGACAGGATACACCGGGGAGCTGTTTTTT. It specifies CASSGWTGYTGELFF.

This clone was counted a few times. The chain employs TRBV9 and TRBJ2-7; 9 bases are a match to TRBD2. The V gene's germline CDR1 is SGDLS and CDR2 YYNGEE. The CDR3 contains 14 residues. Trimming took 4 bases from V and 4 from J; bases not matched to a gene: 6. CDR3 residues: CASSRSGSVYEQYF. The CDR3 DNA reads as TGTGCCAGCAGCCGTAGCGGGAGCGTATACGAGCAGTACTTC.

The chain couples TRBV6-5 to TRBJ1-1, with D unclear. The germline CDR1 and CDR2 sequences are MNHEY and SVGAGI. The CDR3 length is 13 residues. V lost 6 bases and J lost 2, with 10 bases in between. CDR3 DNA sequence: TGTGCCAGCAGCCATCACCTTAACACTGAAGCTTTCTTT. Its translation: CASSHHLNTEAFF.

V usage is TRBV27 and J usage is TRBJ1-3, with D possibly matching TRBD1 (5 bases). Germline-derived CDR1 and CDR2 are MNHEY and SMNVEV (reference sequence). CDR3 length equals 14 residues. Trimming removed 3 bases from V and 0 bases from J, with 6 bases in between. CDR3 sequence: CASSFDSSGNTIYF. For the CDR3, the DNA is TGTGCCAGCAGTTTTGACAGCTCTGGAAACACCATATATTTT.

The J gene is TRBJ2-3, the V gene TRBV25-1, with a tentative D call TRBD2 (5 bases). Per germline, CDR1 MGHDK and CDR2 SYGVNS. V gave up 1 base and J gave up 6 bases, with 14 bases separating them. CDR3 size: 15 residues. CDR3 region: CASSESSLVWDTQYF. CDR3 coding DNA: TGTGCCAGCAGTGAATCCTCACTAGTGTGGGATACGCAGTATTTT.

The rearrangement links TRBV5-4 to TRBJ1-5, with TRBD1 identical over 8 bases. The CDR3 runs to 16 residues. The V gene's germline CDR1 is SGHNT and CDR2 YYREEE (reference sequence). Trimming cost V 4 bases and J 2 bases; bases outside gene matches: 8. The CDR3 bases are TGTGCCAGCAGCCTGACAGGGGAAGCAGGCAATCAGCCCCAGCATTTT. Amino acid sequence: CASSLTGEAGNQPQHF.

This clone was observed a few times. V usage is TRBV6-6 and J usage is TRBJ2-1, with TRBD2 matching over 7 bases. Per germline, CDR1 MNHNY and CDR2 SVGAGI (reference sequence). The CDR3 has 16 amino acids. V lost 4 bases, J lost 9 bases, and 15 bases stayed unmatched. The CDR3 region has the DNA TGTGCCAGCAGTTCGGCTATGGGCGGGAGCCGTCCTGAGCAGTTCTTC. Protein sequence: CASSSAMGGSRPEQFF.

The chain couples TRBV11-3 to TRBJ2-7; possibly TRBD1 for D (5 bases). The CDR3 loop spans 17 amino acids. Germline V CDR1 and CDR2: SGHNT, YENEEA. The ends were cut back, 6 bases at V and 1 base at J, with 22 bases in the middle. The CDR3 bases are TGTGCCAGCAGTTCCTTAAAGGGAAGGGGAACTTCCTACGAGCAGTACTTC. It translates to CASSSLKGRGTSYEQYF.

This clone was observed a single time. V usage is TRBV5-1 and J usage is TRBJ2-7, with 10 bases identical to TRBD1. The CDR3 totals 19 residues. The V gene's germline CDR1 is SGHRS and CDR2 YFSETQ. Trimming removed 1 base from V and 3 bases from J; junction bases left unmatched: 16. CDR3 nucleotide sequence: TGCGCCAGCAGCTTGACCTCCGGGACAGGGGCCTCCCCTCACTACGAGCAGTACTTC. Amino acids: CASSLTSGTGASPHYEQYF.

This clone was counted between two and nine times. The J gene is TRBJ2-7, the V gene TRBV6-1; 11 bases fit TRBD1. Germline CDR1 reads MNHNS; CDR2 reads SASEGT. The trim removed 6 bases at V and 3 bases at J, leaving 1 base unmatched. The CDR3 consists of 13 residues. CDR3 sequence (DNA): TGTGCCAGCAGGGACAGGGGGCTCTACGAGCAGTACTTC. The encoded protein is CASRDRGLYEQYF.

J is TRBJ1-2 and V is TRBV6-1; D is unresolved. The germline V gene encodes CDR1 MNHNS and CDR2 SASEGT. CDR3 size: 16 residues. Trimming pared 3 bases from V and 4 bases from J, leaving 18 bases between. CDR3 residues: CASSEGISEISYGYTF. CDR3 in DNA: TGTGCCAGCAGTGAGGGTATTTCCGAAATCAGCTATGGCTACACCTTC.

The rearrangement links TRBV6-6 to TRBJ2-3, with 12 bases aligning to TRBD2. V dropped 5 bases and J dropped 1; count of bases not matched to a gene: 4. Germline V gene data show CDR1 as MNHNY and CDR2 as SVGAGI (reference sequence). The CDR3 has 16 amino acids. The CDR3 sequence is CASSRASGGGTDTQYF. CDR3 bases: TGTGCCAGCAGTCGGGCTAGCGGGGGGGGCACAGATACGCAGTATTTT.

V usage is TRBV10-3 and J usage is TRBJ1-2; D unclear. This CDR3 spans 14 amino acids. V was clipped by 4 bases and J by 8 bases, with 17 bases between them. CDR1 and CDR2 (germline): ENHRY, SYGVKD. The CDR3 region is CAISVDPGSGGYTF. CDR3 in DNA: TGTGCCATCAGTGTCGACCCGGGCTCTGGCGGCTACACCTTC.

The chain carries TRBV5-1 and TRBJ2-1; the D is unclear. V lost 0 bases to trimming and J lost 6 bases, with 7 bases between them. Germline assignment: CDR1 SGHRS and CDR2 YFSETQ. The CDR3 runs 13 residues. The CDR3 nucleotides are TGCGCCAGCAGCTTGGGTGCCGGCAATGAGCAGTTCTTC. Translation gives CASSLGAGNEQFF. Drawing the rest from reference TRBV5-1 and TRBJ2-1, the complete variable domain is KAGVTQTPRYLIKTRGQQVTLSCSPISGHRSVSWYQQTPGQGLQFLFEYFSETQRNKGNFPGRFSGRQFSNSRSEMNVSTLELGDSALYLCASSLGAGNEQFFGPGTRLTVL.

The rearrangement links TRBV11-2 to TRBJ2-3, with 11 bases lining up with TRBD2. The CDR3 contains 15 residues. With V trimmed by 5 bases and J by 3 bases, 4 bases remained unmatched. Germline-derived CDR1 and CDR2 are SGHAT and FQNNGV. Here the CDR3 DNA reads TGTGCCAGCAGCATGGGGACTAGCGGAACAGATACGCAGTATTTT. Translating it yields CASSMGTSGTDTQYF.